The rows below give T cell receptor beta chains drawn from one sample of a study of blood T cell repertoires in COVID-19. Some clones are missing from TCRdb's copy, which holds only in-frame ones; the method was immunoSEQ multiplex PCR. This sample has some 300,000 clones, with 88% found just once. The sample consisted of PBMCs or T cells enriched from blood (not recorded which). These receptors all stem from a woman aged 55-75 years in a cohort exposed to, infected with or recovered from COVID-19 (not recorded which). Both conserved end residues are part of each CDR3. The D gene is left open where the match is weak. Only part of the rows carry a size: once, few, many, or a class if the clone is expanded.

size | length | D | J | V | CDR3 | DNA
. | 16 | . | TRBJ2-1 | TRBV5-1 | CASGPNSGRSYNEQFF | TGCGCCAGCGGGCCCAATAGCGGAAGGTCCTACAATGAGCAGTTCTTC
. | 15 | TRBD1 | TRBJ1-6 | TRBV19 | CASSLRQGAGSPLHF | TGTGCCAGTAGCCTTCGACAGGGGGCAGGTTCACCCCTCCACTTT
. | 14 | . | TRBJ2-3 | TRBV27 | CASSLYKGTDTQYF | TGTGCCAGCAGTTTATACAAAGGCACAGATACGCAGTATTTT
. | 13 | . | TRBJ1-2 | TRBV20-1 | CSASRRENYGYTF | TGCAGTGCTAGTAGGAGGGAGAACTATGGCTACACCTTC
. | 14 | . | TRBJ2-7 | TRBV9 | CASSGGDRAYEQYF | TGTGCCAGCAGTGGTGGAGACCGCGCCTACGAGCAGTACTTC
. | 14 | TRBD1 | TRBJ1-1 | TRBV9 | CASSTTGGNTEAFF | TGTGCCAGCAGCACCACAGGGGGCAACACTGAAGCTTTCTTT
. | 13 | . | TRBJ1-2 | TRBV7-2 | CASRPGVSYGYTF | TGTGCCAGCAGGCCAGGGGTTTCTTATGGCTACACCTTC
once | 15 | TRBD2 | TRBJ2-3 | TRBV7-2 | CASSKAGVFADTQYF | TGTGCCAGCAGCAAAGCGGGAGTGTTTGCAGATACGCAGTATTTT
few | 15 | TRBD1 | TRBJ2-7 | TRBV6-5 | CASSYGGTGGYEQYF | TGTGCCAGCAGTTACGGAGGGACAGGGGGATACGAGCAGTACTTC
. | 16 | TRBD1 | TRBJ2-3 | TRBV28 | CASPGQGASSTDTQYF | TGTGCCAGTCCGGGACAGGGGGCTTCTAGCACAGATACGCAGTATTTT
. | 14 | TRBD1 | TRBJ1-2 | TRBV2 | CASSGQGTSEGYTF | TGTGCCAGCAGTGGACAGGGGACGTCGGAGGGCTACACCTTC
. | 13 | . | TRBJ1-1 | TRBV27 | CASSTQQNTEAFF | TGTGCCAGCAGTACACAGCAGAACACTGAAGCTTTCTTT
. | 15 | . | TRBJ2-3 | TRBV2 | CASSEQGRITDTQYF | TGTGCCAGCAGTGAACAGGGGCGGATCACAGATACGCAGTATTTT
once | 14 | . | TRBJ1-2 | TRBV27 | CASSSDGGPYGYTF | TGTGCCAGCAGTTCGGACGGAGGACCTTATGGCTACACCTTC
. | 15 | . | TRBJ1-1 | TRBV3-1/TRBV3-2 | CASSPRRDRNTEAFF | TGTGCCAGCAGCCCTCGCCGCGACAGGAACACTGAAGCTTTCTTT